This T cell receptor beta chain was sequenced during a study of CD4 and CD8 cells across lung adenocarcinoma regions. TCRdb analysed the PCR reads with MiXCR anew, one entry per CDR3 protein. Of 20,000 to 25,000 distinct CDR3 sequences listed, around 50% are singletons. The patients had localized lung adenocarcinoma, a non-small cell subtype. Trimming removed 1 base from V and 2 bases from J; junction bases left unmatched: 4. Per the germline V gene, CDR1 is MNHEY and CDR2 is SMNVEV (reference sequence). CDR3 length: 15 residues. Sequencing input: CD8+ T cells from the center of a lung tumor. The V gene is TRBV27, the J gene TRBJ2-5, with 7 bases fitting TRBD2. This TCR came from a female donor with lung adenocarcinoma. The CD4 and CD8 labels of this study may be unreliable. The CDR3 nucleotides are TGTGCCAGCAGTTTATTGATGGGGGGGCAAGAGACCCAGTACTTC. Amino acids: CASSLLMGGQETQYF.